Below, one T cell receptor (beta chain) is given with its context. Its matching antigen is unknown. This CDR3 region has 14 residues. Trimming stripped 2 bases from V and 4 bases from J, with 11 bases between. In germline, CDR1 is KGHSH, CDR2 LQKENI. These data belong to a study of shared clonotypes between healthy human individuals. Study overall: Used for every donor were three CD4 naive, three CD4 memory, two CD8 naive and one CD8 memory plate. Findings and limits, study-wide: Represented genetic and exposure-history diversity was restricted by having few donors.

At the deep level, the assay was run. Generated by immunoSEQ multiplex PCR, the TCRdb table keeps only in-frame clones and is missing some. The sample lists 2 million to 2.5 million clones; about 90% were seen once. Input material: naive CD4+ T cells from PBMCs. Subset meaning: CD45RA+ positively selected. The receptor's source is a young man in good health. Some clones in this sample may be carry-over from other donors' samples. J is TRBJ1-1 and V is TRBV18; D unclear. The CDR3 DNA is TGTGCCAGCTCACCAGGAGACGACGGCACTGAAGCTTTCTTT. Amino acids: CASSPGDDGTEAFF.